Following are 14 T cell receptor beta chains from one sample sequenced in a study of shared clonotypes between healthy human individuals. Measured with immunoSEQ multiplex PCR; TCRdb has only the in-frame clones, and not every one. The sample shows 2 million to 2.5 million clones, over 90% of them seen only once. Sequencing was performed on naive CD4+ T cells from PBMCs. This sample's subset: CD45RA+ positively selected. The receptor set was obtained from a young man in good health. Some clones in this sample may be carry-over from other donors' samples.

A single count supports this clone. The chain employs TRBV5-1 and TRBJ1-2; D is uncertain. V was trimmed by 4 bases and J by 4 bases, leaving 14 bases between them. The germline V gene has CDR1 SGHRS and CDR2 YFSETQ. This CDR3 spans 14 amino acids. CDR3 DNA: TGCGCCAGCAGCCCTGACGGAACCTCCTATGGCTACACCTTC. Translated, it gives CASSPDGTSYGYTF.

The CDR3 DNA follows: TGCGCCAGCAGTACAACAGGGACAGGGGTCTACGAGCAGTACTTC. Amino acids: CASSTTGTGVYEQYF. The chain uses TRBV10-2 and TRBJ2-7, with 10 positions matching TRBD1. Germline V gene lookup returns CDR1 WSHSY and CDR2 SAAADI. The CDR3 length is 15 residues. Trimming removed 5 bases from V and 3 bases from J; junction bases left unmatched: 7.

The V and J genes are TRBV2 and TRBJ2-5, with 8 bases aligning to TRBD1. V lost 2 bases and J lost 4; bases outside the gene matches: 3. There are 14 residues in the CDR3. The germline CDR1 and CDR2 sequences are SNHLY and FYNNEI. The CDR3 sequence: CASSERTGRETQYF. CDR3 in DNA: TGTGCCAGCAGTGAACGGACAGGGAGAGAGACCCAGTACTTC.

The V and J genes are TRBV11-3 and TRBJ2-1, with D perhaps matching TRBD2 (6 bases). Germline CDR1 is SGHNT and CDR2 is YENEEA. This CDR3 is built from 13 residues. Between the trimmed V and J ends, which lost 5 bases and 6 bases, there was a span of 11 bases. CDR3 nucleotide sequence: TGTGCCAGCAGCCCATGGAGGGGCAATGAGCAGTTCTTC. It encodes CASSPWRGNEQFF.

The CDR3, as DNA: TGTGCCTGGAGACCGGATAGCAATCAGCCCCAGCATTTT. Protein sequence: CAWRPDSNQPQHF. The J gene is TRBJ1-5, the V gene TRBV30; D is undetermined. The length of the CDR3 is 13 residues. V lost 3 bases, J lost 0 bases, and 6 bases lay in between. Germline values: CDR1 GTSNPN, CDR2 SVGIG (reference sequence).

V is TRBV27 and J is TRBJ2-1, with 11 bases identical to TRBD2. The CDR3 is 16 amino acids. Losses at the gene ends were 5 bases for V and 3 bases for J; bases not matched to a gene: 6. The germline gives CDR1 MNHEY, CDR2 SMNVEV (reference sequence). As DNA, the CDR3 is TGTGCCAGCAGTATGACTAGCGGGACGTACTACAATGAGCAGTTCTTC. Residues: CASSMTSGTYYNEQFF.

Remarks on this clone: One end of the junction fails to match germline, which may point to a read error. The V and J genes are TRBV11-1 and TRBJ1-1; TRBD1 might be the D (5 bases). The CDR3 contains 13 residues. Germline values: CDR1 SGHAT, CDR2 FQDESV (reference sequence). The CDR3 is CASSLAPDSGAFF. The CDR3 nucleotides read TGTGCCAGCAGCCTAGCCCCAGACAGTGGAGCTTTCTTT.

The CDR3 is CSAFRGDGNTIYF. The CDR3 region has the DNA TGCAGCGCTTTTCGAGGGGACGGAAACACCATATATTTT. This rearrangement joins TRBV29-1 to TRBJ1-3, with TRBD1 as a possible D gene (5 bases). V was clipped by 7 bases and J by 4 bases, with 14 bases between them. Germline CDR1 reads SQVTM; CDR2 reads ANQGSEA. This CDR3 comprises 13 residues.

The V and J genes are TRBV5-5 and TRBJ1-5; D is uncertain. CDR1 is SGHKS and CDR2 is YYEKEE in the germline V gene (reference sequence). This CDR3 spans 13 amino acids. Trimming pared 2 bases from V and 6 bases from J, leaving 9 bases between. CDR3 amino acids: CASSFHAGQPQHF. The CDR3 DNA sequence: TGTGCCAGCAGCTTTCACGCGGGTCAGCCCCAGCATTTT. Combining the CDR3 with reference TRBV5-5 and TRBJ1-5 gives the whole variable domain DAGVTQSPTHLIKTRGQQVTLRCSPISGHKSVSWYQQVLGQGPQFIFQYYEKEERGRGNFPDRFSARQFPNYSSELNVNALLLGDSALYLCASSFHAGQPQHFGDGTRLSIL.

The chain is built from TRBV27 and TRBJ2-7, with 9 bases lining up with TRBD1. Germline CDR1 is MNHEY and CDR2 is SMNVEV (reference sequence). V shed 6 bases and J 2 bases; nucleotides not matched to a gene: 14. CDR3 length equals 17 residues. DNA of the CDR3: TGTGCCAGCAGCGTAATTGAGCCGGGACAGGGAACCTACGAGCAGTACTTC. It encodes CASSVIEPGQGTYEQYF.

The chain is built from TRBV28 and TRBJ2-1, with 7 bases lining up with TRBD2. The CDR3 loop spans 12 amino acids. After removal of 10 bases from V and 10 bases from J, the junction contained 10 bases not matched to a gene. From germline, CDR1 is MDHEN and CDR2 SYDVKM. The CDR3 DNA is TGTGCCACCACGGGAGGTCGGAGGGAGCAGTTCTTC. Translating it yields CATTGGRREQFF.

The rearrangement links TRBV27 to TRBJ2-3; D not resolved. V shed 6 bases and J shed 4 bases, with 23 bases lying between them. The germline V gene has CDR1 MNHEY and CDR2 SMNVEV (reference sequence). This CDR3 is built from 17 residues. CDR3 sequence (DNA): TGTGCCAGCAGGGGGATCCCGGACCTCGGATCAGCAGATACGCAGTATTTT. Protein sequence: CASRGIPDLGSADTQYF.

The V gene is TRBV19, the J gene TRBJ2-1; D remains ambiguous. CDR1 and CDR2 from the germline V gene are LNHDA and SQIVND (reference sequence). With 2 bases removed from V and 0 bases from J, the gap between germline ends came to 8 bases. There are 15 residues in the CDR3. This CDR3 reads CASSITRASYNEQFF. CDR3 coding DNA: TGTGCCAGTAGTATAACTCGCGCCTCCTACAATGAGCAGTTCTTC.

This chain connects TRBV5-1 to TRBJ2-1, with 7 bases aligning to TRBD2. In germline, CDR1 is SGHRS, CDR2 YFSETQ. J lost 2 bases, V lost 3 bases, and 8 bases had no gene match. The CDR3 runs 16 residues. The CDR3 nucleotides are TGCGCCAGCAGCTGGGCTAGCGGAACAACCTACAATGAGCAGTTCTTC. Its protein is CASSWASGTTYNEQFF.